Detailed here is one T cell receptor (beta chain). The specificity of this receptor is unknown. No much larger clonotype is one base removed from it; base qualities were not supplied. This sample was taken from a study of cytomegalovirus exposure and HLA in healthy donors (dated by TCRdb to about 2017). Regarding the research as a whole: According to a later analysis, one platform produced both the approximately 110 validation repertoires and the roughly 640 repertoires of the first cohort. The study aimed to test whether cataloging public T cell receptors could reveal signatures of past pathogen exposure. Along with the roughly 710-subject first cohort, a separate validation cohort of over a hundred different subjects was used. To predict cytomegalovirus infection status, the study brought together high-throughput TCR immunosequencing, statistical association of individual TCRs with disease status, and machine learning. General findings and caveats noted by the study authors: In vitro tests confirmed that a few of the cytomegalovirus-associated TCR beta chains recognize cytomegalovirus antigens. A later analysis lacked HLA typing for the validation cohort, so it scored co-occurrence in that cohort across all 110 or so repertoires. The classifier was reported to diagnose cytomegalovirus status with high specificity and sensitivity in both the original and validation cohorts. A later analysis found that TCRs clustered in the first cohort also tended to co-occur in the 95 to 150 validation repertoires, with more than 90% of cluster scores above 0. It was suggested by the authors that the approach could potentially be generalized to other disease states and immunological phenotypes. Most TCR sequences were seen in very few donors, while some public TCRs were found in many individuals. The study gave a list of around 170 TCR beta chains associated with cytomegalovirus.

Based on the germline V gene, the CDR1 and CDR2 sequences are SGHVS and FNYEAQ. V gives up 11 bases and J gives up 4 bases, and the segment between their germline ends measures 12 bases. From cysteine to phenylalanine, the CDR3 is 12 amino acids long. The sequence is cut down to CDR3 DNA, 36 bases in frame from base 1. Library method: the immunoSEQ multiplex PCR assay. The paper's processing steps were these. A statistical classification framework was developed to diagnose cytomegalovirus status using the catalog of TCR beta chain sequences. Drawn from immuneACCESS, this table holds only the in-frame rearrangements with V and J called that TCRdb kept. Clones are partly lost; checked studies trace under half to an unresolved V gene and leave the rest unexplained. Clone size and the V and J calls come from that table; the DNA yielded D and trimming. Within this sample are 50,000 to 65,000 clones, with around 93% of them counted one time only. The ten biggest clones cover about 6.4% of the sample.

Separate from the approximately 700-subject first cohort, the validation cohort of more than 90 subjects was the group to which the donors belonged. This TCR was sampled from a woman between 18 and 29 years old in good health and CMV-seropositive. The V and J segments used are TRBV7-6 and TRBJ2-1, and TRBD2 may be the D gene, going by 6 matching bases. The sample taken for sequencing was PBMCs. The CDR3 protein: CAVGLSYNEQFF. In nucleotides, the sequence is TGTGCCGTCGGACTATCGTACAATGAGCAGTTCTTC.